A selection of T cell receptor beta chains follows, all from one sample in a study of blood T cell repertoires in COVID-19. Sequencing was performed with immunoSEQ multiplex PCR; in TCRdb, only in-frame clones are kept and a portion is missing. The data show approximately 120,000 clones, roughly 92% seen once. The material sequenced was peripheral blood. The receptors were gathered from a man aged 50 or older with COVID-19, enrolled during active disease. The CDR3 runs from the conserved cysteine through the conserved F or W. Clone size is shown for a subset of rows, as once, few, many or a class of expanded clone.

size | V | length | CDR3
- | TRBV30 | 13 | CAWSSGQYTEAFF
- | TRBV7-5 | 17 | CVRSSGDYSPYNSPLHF
- | TRBV21-1 | 17 | CASSKKSDRGFYTEAFF
once | TRBV6-2/TRBV6-3 | 16 | CASSTGWGETYNEQFF
- | TRBV2 | 16 | CASSGGSGRGDGTQYF
- | TRBV19 | 14 | CASSISVRGNTIYF
- | TRBV24-1 | 10 | CATSDLQAFF
- | TRBV4-1 | 16 | CASSQRERTNTGELFF
- | TRBV7-2 | 14 | CASSLGGNTGELFF
- | TRBV28 | 15 | CASSLLDGRASEQYF
- | TRBV5-5 | 13 | CASSSQQGTEAFF
- | TRBV19 | 13 | CASSSQGNQPQHF
few | TRBV2 | 14 | CASSGEGQGQPQHF
- | TRBV4-1 | 14 | CASSPGLSNQPQHF
- | TRBV9 | 9 | CASILELFF
- | TRBV13 | 17 | CASSLGQGLAGVREQFF
- | TRBV9 | 16 | CASSVGPAGGNNEQFF